A single sample is the source of the 16 T cell receptor beta chains below, sequenced in a study of shared clonotypes between healthy human individuals. Using immunoSEQ multiplex PCR, the repertoire was profiled, and TCRdb retains in-frame clones only, with some absent. The sample has 2.3 million or so clones, over 90% seen once; the top ten hold 0.35% to 0.45%. The sample comprised naive CD4+ T cells from PBMCs. Subset indicated: CD45RA+ positively selected. These receptors all stem from a man between 18 and 35 years old in good health. Some clones in this sample may be carry-over from other donors' samples.

J is TRBJ2-2 and V is TRBV25-1, with 9 bases identical to TRBD1. The CDR3 covers 14 residues. Germline V lookup: CDR1 MGHDK, CDR2 SYGVNS. V lost 8 bases and J lost 3; bases outside the gene matches: 4. This CDR3 reads CASRDREYTGELFF. CDR3 DNA sequence: TGTGCCAGCCGGGACAGGGAGTACACCGGGGAGCTGTTTTTT. Full variable domain (rest looked up from reference TRBV25-1 and TRBJ2-2): EADIYQTPRYLVIGTGKKITLECSQTMGHDKMYWYQQDPGMELHLIHYSYGVNSTEKGDLSSESTVSRIRTEHFPLTLESARPSHTSQYLCASRDREYTGELFFGEGSRLTVL.

The rearrangement uses TRBV7-8 and TRBJ2-5, with 11 bases aligning to TRBD2. The CDR3 is made up of 19 amino acids. V shed 1 base, J shed 6 bases, and the junction held 16 bases outside the gene matches. Germline CDR1 and CDR2: SGHVS and FQNEAQ. The CDR3 loop reads CASSLGGVGGLAAFKTQYF. DNA of the CDR3: TGTGCCAGCAGCTTAGGAGGTGTGGGGGGACTAGCGGCGTTTAAGACCCAGTACTTC.

V and J are TRBV6-5 and TRBJ2-1; 14 nucleotides line up with TRBD2. The CDR3 is 15 amino acids. Germline V gives CDR1 MNHEY, CDR2 SVGAGI. V lost 6 bases, J lost 9 bases, and 7 bases stayed unmatched. CDR3 nucleotide sequence: TGTGCCAGCAGGATGACTAGCGGGAGGGGAGGTGAGCAGTTCTTC. Translated: CASRMTSGRGGEQFF.

The V call is TRBV29-1, the J call TRBJ2-7; perhaps TRBD2 as D (5 bases). In germline, CDR1 is SQVTM, CDR2 ANQGSEA. The CDR3 length is 12 residues. Trimming pared 2 bases from V and 7 bases from J, leaving 12 bases between. The CDR3 protein is CSVEKLGKEQYF. The CDR3 DNA is TGCAGCGTTGAAAAACTAGGGAAGGAGCAGTACTTC.

CDR3 coding DNA: TGTGCCAGCAGATCGTGGGGACCTCTAGAGACCCAGTACTTC. It specifies CASRSWGPLETQYF. V usage is TRBV27 and J usage is TRBJ2-5; D assignment may be TRBD1 or TRBD2 (5 bases each). The CDR3 is made up of 14 amino acids. Germline CDR1 reads MNHEY; CDR2 reads SMNVEV (reference sequence). V gave up 6 bases and J gave up 4 bases, with 15 bases separating them.

The chain combines TRBV19 with TRBJ1-1, with 9 bases aligning to TRBD1. Trimming cost V 3 bases and J 0 bases; bases outside gene matches: 11. Germline CDR1 and CDR2: LNHDA and SQIVND (reference sequence). This CDR3 spans 18 amino acids. The CDR3 is CASSIRRPGQGMNTEAFF. CDR3 nucleotide sequence: TGTGCCAGTAGTATTAGGAGGCCGGGACAGGGTATGAACACTGAAGCTTTCTTT.

The V gene is TRBV15, the J gene TRBJ2-1; 13 bases are shared with TRBD2. The CDR3 runs to 15 residues. Germline trimming cut 6 bases from V and 2 bases from J; bases unmatched to any gene: 1. The germline CDR1 and CDR2 sequences are LNHNV and YYDKDF (reference sequence). The CDR3 region is CATRLAGGTYNEQFF. The CDR3, as DNA: TGTGCCACCAGACTAGCGGGAGGGACCTACAATGAGCAGTTCTTC.

The chain employs TRBV28 and TRBJ2-3; 11 bases agree with TRBD1. CDR3 length: 16 residues. V lost 4 bases to trimming and J lost 0 bases; unmatched junction nucleotides: 3. Germline lookup yields CDR1 MDHEN and CDR2 SYDVKM. The CDR3 here is CASSYWTGGSTDTQYF. CDR3 sequence (DNA): TGTGCCAGCAGTTACTGGACAGGGGGCAGCACAGATACGCAGTATTTT.

The V and J genes are TRBV11-2 and TRBJ2-2; 10 bases map to TRBD2. This CDR3 region has 16 residues. From germline, CDR1 is SGHAT and CDR2 FQNNGV. V was clipped by 3 bases and J by 6 bases; unmatched bases: 7. The CDR3 spells CASSFHLAGEAGELFF. The CDR3 nucleotides are TGTGCCAGCAGCTTCCATCTAGCGGGAGAGGCCGGGGAGCTGTTTTTT.

The V and J genes are TRBV7-9 and TRBJ1-1, with TRBD1 as a possible D gene (5 bases). V shed 5 bases and J shed 1 base, with 17 bases lying between them. The CDR3 length is 16 residues. Looked up from germline, CDR1 is SEHNR and CDR2 is FQNEAQ (reference sequence). The CDR3 here is CASSPKQGHPNTEAFF. In nucleotides, the CDR3 is TGTGCCAGCAGCCCCAAACAAGGACACCCGAACACTGAAGCTTTCTTT.

This chain joins TRBV27 and TRBJ2-7; 7 bases match TRBD1. Germline trimming cut 4 bases from V and 0 bases from J; bases unmatched to any gene: 6. Germline lookup yields CDR1 MNHEY and CDR2 SMNVEV (reference sequence). CDR3 length: 15 amino acids. Here the CDR3 reads CASSSRAGGSYEQYF. The CDR3 DNA reads TGTGCCAGCAGTTCCAGGGCAGGGGGCTCCTACGAGCAGTACTTC.

The rearrangement links TRBV27 to TRBJ2-7; D is perhaps TRBD1 (6 bases). Germline V CDR1 and CDR2: MNHEY, SMNVEV (reference sequence). V was trimmed by 6 bases and J by 6 bases, leaving 21 bases between them. The CDR3 has 15 residues. The CDR3 coding sequence is TGTGCCAGCAGATTGACACAGGGTATTCAGGGCGAGCAGTACTTC. This sequence encodes CASRLTQGIQGEQYF.

V is TRBV2 and J is TRBJ2-7; D may be TRBD2 (6 bases). V was clipped by 10 bases and J by 5 bases, with 15 bases between them. The germline V gene has CDR1 SNHLY and CDR2 FYNNEI. This CDR3 has 12 residues. The CDR3 bases are TGTGCCACCACTGGAGGGTTCCACGAGCAGTACTTC. This translates into CATTGGFHEQYF.

The chain combines TRBV11-2 with TRBJ2-7; TRBD1 agrees at 8 bases. Trimming took 5 bases from V and 2 from J; bases not matched to a gene: 11. Germline values: CDR1 SGHAT, CDR2 FQNNGV. CDR3 size: 16 residues. The CDR3: CASSTRTGLTTYEQYF. The CDR3 nucleotides read TGTGCCAGCAGCACACGGACAGGGTTGACTACCTACGAGCAGTACTTC.

This clone showed up just once. The chain is built from TRBV6-1 and TRBJ2-1; 7 nucleotides line up with TRBD2. In germline, CDR1 is MNHNS, CDR2 SASEGT. The CDR3 has 15 amino acids. V lost 6 bases to trimming and J lost 10 bases; unmatched junction nucleotides: 15. Here the CDR3 DNA reads TGTGCCAGCAGGGAAACGGGAGGAGCGTTAAGGGAGCAGTTCTTC. Residues: CASRETGGALREQFF.

The V call is TRBV15, the J call TRBJ1-5; D is possibly TRBD1 (6 bases). Germline V gene data show CDR1 as LNHNV and CDR2 as YYDKDF (reference sequence). Trimming cost V 1 base and J 7 bases, with 17 bases left between them. The CDR3 length is 16 residues. Here the CDR3 DNA reads TGTGCCACCAGCAGAGCCGTCGGACAGCTCGTGCAGCCCCAGCATTTT. Translated: CATSRAVGQLVQPQHF.